This TCR beta chain was sequenced in a study of T cells in Graves' hyperthyroidism and ophthalmopathy. V dropped 4 bases and J dropped 3; count of bases not matched to a gene: 6. The V gene's germline CDR1 is MGHRA and CDR2 YSYEKL. This CDR3 spans 15 amino acids. Template material for amplifying TCR beta CDR3 regions consisted of RNA transcripts. TCR CDR3 regions were first amplified by RT-PCR with HTBI primers. One entry per CDR3 protein results from TCRdb running MiXCR on the multiplex PCR reads. The sample has roughly 840,000 distinct CDR3 sequences, around 39% seen once. The sequence came from a man younger than 30 with Graves' hyperthyroidism. The chain couples TRBV4-1 to TRBJ2-7, with 10 bases aligning to TRBD2. The source material was blood. CDR3 region: CASSRSSGSVYEQYF. In DNA, the CDR3 is TGCGCCAGCAGCCGGTCTAGCGGGAGTGTCTACGAGCAGTACTTC.